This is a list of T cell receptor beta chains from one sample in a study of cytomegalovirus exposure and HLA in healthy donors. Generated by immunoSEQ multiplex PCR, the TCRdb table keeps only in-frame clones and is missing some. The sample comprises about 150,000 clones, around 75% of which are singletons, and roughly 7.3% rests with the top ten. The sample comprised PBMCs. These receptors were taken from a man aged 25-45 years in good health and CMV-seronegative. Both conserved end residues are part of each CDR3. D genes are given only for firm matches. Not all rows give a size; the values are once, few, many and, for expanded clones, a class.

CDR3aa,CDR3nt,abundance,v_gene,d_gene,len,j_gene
CASSLRAPRGETQYF,TGTGCCAGCAGTCTACGGGCCCCCCGGGGAGAGACCCAGTACTTC,once,TRBV6-1,NA,15,TRBJ2-5
CASSPWRGTEAFF,TGTGCCAGCTCACCCTGGAGGGGCACTGAAGCTTTCTTT,NA,TRBV18,NA,13,TRBJ1-1
CASTTAGTSNEQFF,TGTGCCAGCACCACCGCAGGGACTAGCAATGAGCAGTTCTTC,once,TRBV7-2,TRBD2,14,TRBJ2-1
CASSASGVDYQPQHF,TGTGCCAGCAGTGCATCAGGGGTCGATTATCAGCCCCAGCATTTT,few,TRBV6-5,NA,15,TRBJ1-5
CASSLTTGRRHRPQPQHF,TGCGCCAGCAGTCTCACGACAGGTCGCAGGCATCGGCCCCAGCCCCAGCATTTT,NA,TRBV23-1,NA,18,TRBJ1-5
CASSPDRGCAFF,TGCGCCAGCAGCCCTGACAGGGGGTGCGCTTTCTTT,NA,TRBV5-1,TRBD1,12,TRBJ1-1
CASSLGAGTVKNIQYF,TGTGCCAGCAGTTTAGGCGCCGGGACAGTCAAAAACATTCAGTACTTC,once,TRBV28,TRBD1,16,TRBJ2-4
CASSPQGEVYEQYF,TGTGCCAGCAGCCCACAGGGGGAAGTCTACGAGCAGTACTTC,NA,TRBV9,TRBD1,14,TRBJ2-7
CASSMARGYEQYF,TGTGCCAGCAGTATGGCCAGAGGCTACGAGCAGTACTTC,NA,TRBV2,NA,13,TRBJ2-7
CASSELAGTAFF,TGTGCCAGCAGTGAACTTGCCGGGACAGCGTTCTTT,NA,TRBV25-1,TRBD1,12,TRBJ1-1
CASSGQGSDYGYTF,TGTGCCAGCAGCGGACAGGGTAGCGACTATGGCTACACCTTC,NA,TRBV2,TRBD1,14,TRBJ1-2
CASSPGPVKETQYF,TGTGCCAGCAGCCCAGGGCCAGTCAAAGAGACCCAGTACTTC,NA,TRBV6-1,NA,14,TRBJ2-5